Below are 15 T cell receptor beta chains sequenced from a single sample in a study of OX40 agonist ivuxolimab in advanced cancers. The library came from the immunoSEQ multiplex PCR assay. As stored in TCRdb, this immuneACCESS dataset retains in-frame rearrangements with V and J assigned. A fraction of the clones does not appear; measured against another copy, unresolved V genes explain less than half of the discrepancy, and the remainder lacks a known reason. The sample yields about 80,000 clones; around 90% were counted once. The ten largest clones add up to about 0.2% of the sample. The sample here was CD4+ or CD8+ T cells sorted from blood, taken in a trial of the OX40 agonist ivuxolimab. Source of these receptors: an adult with an advanced solid tumor such as melanoma, head and neck, liver or kidney cancer.

The V call is TRBV29-1, the J call TRBJ2-7; D unclear. Germline CDR1 SQVTM, CDR2 ANQGSEA. This CDR3 has 12 amino acids. V was pared by 5 bases and J by 0 bases, with 8 bases between. The CDR3 DNA follows: TGCAGCGTTAGGGTTGACTCCTACGAGCAGTACTTC. It specifies CSVRVDSYEQYF.

The rearrangement uses TRBV27 and TRBJ2-3; D remains ambiguous. The CDR3 consists of 15 residues. Trimming took 5 bases from V and 2 from J, leaving 14 bases between them. Germline V gives CDR1 MNHEY, CDR2 SMNVEV (reference sequence). CDR3 nucleotides: TGTGCCAGCAGTCGTTCGGACCTCATCACAGATACGCAGTATTTT. It is translated as CASSRSDLITDTQYF.

This clone was counted between two and nine times. The V call is TRBV5-1, the J call TRBJ2-7; D is undetermined. CDR1 is SGHRS, CDR2 YFSETQ, per germline. V lost 7 bases to trimming and J lost 0 bases, with 11 bases between them. This CDR3 spans 13 amino acids. Here the CDR3 reads CASSTRTSYEQYF. The CDR3 DNA follows: TGCGCCAGCTCCACGCGAACCTCCTACGAGCAGTACTTC.

This clone was seen a single time. This chain connects TRBV28 to TRBJ1-2; 9 nucleotides agree with TRBD1. CDR1 and CDR2 from the germline V gene are MDHEN and SYDVKM. The CDR3 is 13 residues long. Unmatched junction bases numbered 7, after V lost 6 bases and J lost 8 bases. The CDR3 region has the DNA TGTGCCAGCAGGGCCGGGACAGGGTCCGGCTACACCTTC. It translates to CASRAGTGSGYTF.

The chain uses TRBV6-5 and TRBJ2-2, with D perhaps matching TRBD1 (6 bases). Between the trimmed V and J ends, which lost 2 bases and 7 bases, there was a span of 17 bases. CDR3 length: 16 residues. Germline-derived CDR1 and CDR2 are MNHEY and SVGAGI. In DNA form, the CDR3 reads TGTGCCAGCAGTTACAGTAGGACAGCTTGGATCGGGGAGCTGTTTTTT. The encoded protein is CASSYSRTAWIGELFF.

This chain links TRBV30 with TRBJ1-1, with 10 bases that match TRBD1. Germline CDR1 is GTSNPN and CDR2 is SVGIG (reference sequence). V gave up 4 bases and J gave up 7 bases; unmatched junction bases: 12. This CDR3 contains 15 residues. The CDR3 nucleotides read TGTGCCTGGAACGTTCGGACAGGGGGGTCCCGTGAAGCTTTCTTT. It specifies CAWNVRTGGSREAFF.

The chain combines TRBV6-1 with TRBJ1-1, with D perhaps matching TRBD1 (6 bases). V was cut by 11 bases and J by 6 bases, with 13 bases left in between. The germline V gene has CDR1 MNHNS and CDR2 SASEGT. The CDR3 totals 11 residues. This CDR3 reads CAGQGFAEAFF. CDR3 nucleotides: TGTGCCGGCCAGGGGTTCGCTGAAGCTTTCTTT.

The chain uses TRBV6-4 and TRBJ2-1; 10 bases line up with TRBD2. From germline, CDR1 is MRHNA and CDR2 SNTAGT. This CDR3 has 17 residues. After removal of 4 bases from V and 9 bases from J, the junction contained 15 bases not matched to a gene. The CDR3 coding sequence is TGTGCCAGCAGTGTCAAAGCGGGGGGGCCTGTTGGTCCTGAGCAGTTCTTC. It specifies CASSVKAGGPVGPEQFF.

The CDR3 sequence is CASSPPTGAGANVLTF. DNA of the CDR3: TGCGCCAGCAGCCCTCCGACAGGAGCTGGGGCCAACGTCCTGACTTTC. The chain has TRBV5-1 and TRBJ2-6, with a possible D match to TRBD1 (6 bases). Trimming took off 4 bases at V and 2 bases at J, with 13 bases between the two ends. In germline, CDR1 is SGHRS, CDR2 YFSETQ. The CDR3 has 16 residues.

The chain carries TRBV30 and TRBJ1-2, with D maybe TRBD1 (6 bases). In germline, CDR1 is GTSNPN, CDR2 SVGIG (reference sequence). V was pared by 0 bases and J by 6 bases, with 11 bases between. This CDR3 region has 13 residues. The CDR3 region is CAWSVWGQDGYTF. CDR3 sequence (DNA): TGTGCCTGGAGTGTTTGGGGGCAGGATGGCTACACCTTC.

Concerning this clone: The junction does not match germline at one end; this may be a read error. The chain combines TRBV4-2 with TRBJ1-2; a possible D gene is TRBD1 (5 bases). The CDR3 totals 15 residues. Looked up from germline, CDR1 is LGHNA and CDR2 is YNFKEQ. CDR3 nucleotide sequence: TGTGCCAGCAACCAAGCTATTCAGGGAGGGTATGGCTACACCTTC. Translating gives CASNQAIQGGYGYTF.

The gene calls are TRBV20-1 and TRBJ1-5; no definite D call. Trimming removed 1 base from V and 7 bases from J, with 5 bases in between. The CDR3 loop spans 11 amino acids. The germline V gene encodes CDR1 DFQATT and CDR2 SNEGSKA (reference sequence). CDR3 nucleotide sequence: TGCAGTGCTAGAGGGGTACAGCCCCAGCATTTT. Protein sequence: CSARGVQPQHF.

The rearrangement links TRBV11-3 to TRBJ1-1, with TRBD1 as a possible D gene (5 bases). Deletions cut 4 bases from V and 4 bases from J, with 19 bases between. This CDR3 has 16 residues. Germline CDR1 and CDR2: SGHNT and YENEEA. CDR3 nucleotide sequence: TGTGCCAGCAGCTCCCGGTGGGGCGGAGACGGCACTGAAGCTTTCTTT. Amino acid sequence: CASSSRWGGDGTEAFF.

The gene calls are TRBV6-1 and TRBJ1-1; tentatively, D is TRBD1 (6 bases). Between the trimmed V and J ends, which lost 3 bases and 5 bases, there was a span of 13 bases. The CDR3 consists of 14 residues. CDR1 MNHNS and CDR2 SASEGT come from the germline V gene. The CDR3 DNA sequence: TGTGCCAGCAGTGAGGGGGGGGGCCGGACTGAAGCTTTCTTT. Protein sequence: CASSEGGGRTEAFF.

The rearrangement uses TRBV18 and TRBJ2-2; D is unresolved. In germline, CDR1 is KGHSH, CDR2 LQKENI. The CDR3 totals 13 residues. The V end lost 3 bases, the J end lost 8 bases, and 10 bases lay between the germline ends. The DNA for the CDR3 is TGTGCCAGCTCACCTGCCGTTCCTGGGGAGCTGTTTTTT. Translating it yields CASSPAVPGELFF.